This paragraph reports one TCR beta chain. This receptor's antigen is unknown. The input lacks base qualities; no much larger clone sits a single base away. Genomic DNA was extracted from sorted cells for sequencing of the TCRbeta CDR3 region. The immunoSEQ Assay was used for sequencing of TCRbeta CDR3 regions. TCRdb provides this immuneACCESS table in a form limited to in-frame rearrangements. Some clones are lacking; in checked studies, under half of them reflect an unresolved V gene, and why the rest are absent is not known. For this sample there are roughly 93,000 clones; under 95% appear just once. Jointly, the top ten make up about 1.6% of the sample. This sample stems from a study of OX40 agonist ivuxolimab in advanced cancers. As for the study more broadly: Ivuxolimab was a fully human IgG2 agonistic monoclonal antibody targeting the costimulatory receptor OX40 (CD134). Among the approximately 54 dose-escalation patients, some 20 had hepatocellular carcinoma, 15 or so melanoma, 9 renal cell carcinoma and 9 head and neck cancer. The point of sequencing TCRbeta in the periphery was to test whether ivuxolimab changed TCR sequence diversity and drove clonal T-cell expansion. Intravenous ivuxolimab was administered to patients every 2 weeks at six dose levels: 0.01, 0.1, 0.3, 1.5, 3 and 10 mg/kg. Prior anti-PD-1, anti-PD-L1 or anti-CTLA-4 therapy was permitted, and about two fifths of dose-escalation patients had received checkpoint inhibitors. The paper describes the monotherapy dose-escalation part (N of about 57 patients) of the phase I trial of ivuxolimab. Partial responses were achieved by three dose-escalation patients, of whom one had hepatocellular carcinoma and two had cutaneous melanoma. The dose-escalation cohort was 82.7% male with a mean age of about 58 years, ranging from roughly 20 to 80. What the work shows at the level of the full study, not this receptor alone: After ivuxolimab, more expanded clones were found on average in CD8+ T cells than in CD4+ T cells. Partial responders in the 0.1-3.0 mg/kg groups had among the lowest normalized peripheral clonal expansion, especially among CD8+ T cells. At doses of 0.1 to 3.0 mg/kg, clonal expansion of both CD4+ and CD8+ T cells in blood was seen between baseline and week 6. Low levels of normalized T-cell clonal expansion were also seen in some nonresponding patients. Which antigens the clonally expanded peripheral T cells were specific for was not determined.

Patients with autoimmune disease history or receiving systemic immunosuppression were excluded from the trial. Peripheral blood for TCR sequencing was collected from all dose cohorts at baseline, on cycle 4 day 1, and on cycle 7 day 1. The samples were drawn from a first-in-human, open-label, multicenter phase I dose-escalation trial of ivuxolimab. Adults with locally advanced or metastatic head and neck squamous cell, hepatocellular, melanoma or renal cell carcinoma were enrolled in the trial. CD4+ and CD8+ T cells were sorted separately from peripheral blood before TCR sequencing. The CDR3 covers 13 residues, taking in both the cysteine and the phenylalanine. Just the 39-base CDR3 DNA is kept, in frame starting at base 1. CDR1 and CDR2, per the germline V gene (reference sequence), are LNHDA and SQIVND. The trim is 3 bases for V and 7 bases for J, with a gap of 12 bases between the germline ends.

The clonotype originates from an adult with an advanced solid tumor such as melanoma, head and neck, liver or kidney cancer. This sequence uses TRBV19 and TRBJ2-5, with a weak D call of TRBD1 (6 bases match). The sample in question was CD4+ or CD8+ T cells sorted from blood, obtained in a trial of the OX40 agonist ivuxolimab. Here the CDR3 is given as CASSMPEGGTQYF. The nucleotide sequence is TGTGCCAGTAGTATGCCTGAAGGGGGGACCCAGTACTTC.